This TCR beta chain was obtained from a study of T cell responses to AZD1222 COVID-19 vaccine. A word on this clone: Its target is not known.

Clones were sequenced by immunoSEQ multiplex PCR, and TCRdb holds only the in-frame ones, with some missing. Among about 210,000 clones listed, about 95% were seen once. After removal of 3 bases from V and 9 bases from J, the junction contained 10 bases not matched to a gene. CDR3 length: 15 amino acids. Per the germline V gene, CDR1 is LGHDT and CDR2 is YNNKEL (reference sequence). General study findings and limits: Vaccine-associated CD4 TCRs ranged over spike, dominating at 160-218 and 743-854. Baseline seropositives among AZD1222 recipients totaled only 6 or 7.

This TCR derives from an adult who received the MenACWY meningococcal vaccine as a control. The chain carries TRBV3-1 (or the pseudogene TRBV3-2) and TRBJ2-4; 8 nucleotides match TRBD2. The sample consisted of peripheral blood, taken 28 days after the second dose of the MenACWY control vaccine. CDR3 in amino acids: CASSQIPGGAGIQYF. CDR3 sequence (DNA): TGTGCCAGCAGCCAGATCCCGGGGGGGGCCGGCATTCAGTACTTC.